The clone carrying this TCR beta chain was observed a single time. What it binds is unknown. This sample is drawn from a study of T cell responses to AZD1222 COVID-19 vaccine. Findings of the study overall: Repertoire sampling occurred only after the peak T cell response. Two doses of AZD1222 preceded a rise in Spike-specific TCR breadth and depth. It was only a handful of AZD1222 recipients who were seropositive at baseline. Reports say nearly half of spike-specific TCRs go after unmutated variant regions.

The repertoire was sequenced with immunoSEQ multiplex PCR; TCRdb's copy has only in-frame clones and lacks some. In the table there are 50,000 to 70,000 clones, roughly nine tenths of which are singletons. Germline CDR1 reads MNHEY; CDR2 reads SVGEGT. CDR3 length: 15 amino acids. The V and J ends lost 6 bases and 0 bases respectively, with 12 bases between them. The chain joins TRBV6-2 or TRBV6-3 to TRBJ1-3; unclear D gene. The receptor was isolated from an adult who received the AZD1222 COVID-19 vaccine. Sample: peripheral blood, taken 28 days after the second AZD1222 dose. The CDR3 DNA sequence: TGTGCCAGCAGCTCCCCCATGCTCTCTGGAAACACCATATATTTT. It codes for CASSSPMLSGNTIYF.